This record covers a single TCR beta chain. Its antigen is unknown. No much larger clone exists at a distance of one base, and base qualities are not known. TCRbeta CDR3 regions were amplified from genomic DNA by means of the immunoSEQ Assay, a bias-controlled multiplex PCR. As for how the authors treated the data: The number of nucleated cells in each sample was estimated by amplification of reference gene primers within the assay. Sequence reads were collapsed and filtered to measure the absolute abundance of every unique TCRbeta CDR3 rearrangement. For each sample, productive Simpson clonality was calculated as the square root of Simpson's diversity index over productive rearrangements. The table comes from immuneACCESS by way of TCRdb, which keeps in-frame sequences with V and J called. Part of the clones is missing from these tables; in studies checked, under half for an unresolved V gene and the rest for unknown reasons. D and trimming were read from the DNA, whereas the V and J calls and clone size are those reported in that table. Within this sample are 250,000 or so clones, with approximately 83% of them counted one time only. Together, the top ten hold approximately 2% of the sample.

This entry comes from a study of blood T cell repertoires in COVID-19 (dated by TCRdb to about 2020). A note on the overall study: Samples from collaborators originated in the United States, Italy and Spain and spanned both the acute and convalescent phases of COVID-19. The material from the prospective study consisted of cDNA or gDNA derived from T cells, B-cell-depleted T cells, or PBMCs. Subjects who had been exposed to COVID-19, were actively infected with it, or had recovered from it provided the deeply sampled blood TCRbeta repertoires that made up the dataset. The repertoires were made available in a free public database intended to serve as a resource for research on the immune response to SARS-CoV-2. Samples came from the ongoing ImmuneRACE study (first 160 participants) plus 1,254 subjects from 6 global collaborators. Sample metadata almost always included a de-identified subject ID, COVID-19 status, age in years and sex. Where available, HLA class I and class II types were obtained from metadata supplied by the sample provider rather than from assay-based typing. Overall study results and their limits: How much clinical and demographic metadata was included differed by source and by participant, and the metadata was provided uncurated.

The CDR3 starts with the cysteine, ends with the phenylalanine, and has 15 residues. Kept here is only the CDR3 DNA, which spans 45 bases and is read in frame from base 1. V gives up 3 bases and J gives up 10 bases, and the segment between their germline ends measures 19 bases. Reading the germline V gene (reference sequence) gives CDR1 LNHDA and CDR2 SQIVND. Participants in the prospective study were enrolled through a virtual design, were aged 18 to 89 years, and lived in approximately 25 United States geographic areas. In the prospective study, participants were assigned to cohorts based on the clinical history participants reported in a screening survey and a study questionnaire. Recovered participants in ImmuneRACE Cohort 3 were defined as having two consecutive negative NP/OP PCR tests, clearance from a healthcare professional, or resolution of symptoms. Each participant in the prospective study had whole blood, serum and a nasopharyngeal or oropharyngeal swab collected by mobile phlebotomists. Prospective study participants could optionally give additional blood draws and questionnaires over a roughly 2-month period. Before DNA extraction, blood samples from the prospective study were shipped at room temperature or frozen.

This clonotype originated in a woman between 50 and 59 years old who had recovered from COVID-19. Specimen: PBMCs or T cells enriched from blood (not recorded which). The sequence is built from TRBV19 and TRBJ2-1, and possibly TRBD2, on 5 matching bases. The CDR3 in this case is CASSMASTGLREQFF. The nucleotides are TGTGCCAGTAGTATGGCTAGCACGGGCCTCCGCGAGCAGTTCTTC.